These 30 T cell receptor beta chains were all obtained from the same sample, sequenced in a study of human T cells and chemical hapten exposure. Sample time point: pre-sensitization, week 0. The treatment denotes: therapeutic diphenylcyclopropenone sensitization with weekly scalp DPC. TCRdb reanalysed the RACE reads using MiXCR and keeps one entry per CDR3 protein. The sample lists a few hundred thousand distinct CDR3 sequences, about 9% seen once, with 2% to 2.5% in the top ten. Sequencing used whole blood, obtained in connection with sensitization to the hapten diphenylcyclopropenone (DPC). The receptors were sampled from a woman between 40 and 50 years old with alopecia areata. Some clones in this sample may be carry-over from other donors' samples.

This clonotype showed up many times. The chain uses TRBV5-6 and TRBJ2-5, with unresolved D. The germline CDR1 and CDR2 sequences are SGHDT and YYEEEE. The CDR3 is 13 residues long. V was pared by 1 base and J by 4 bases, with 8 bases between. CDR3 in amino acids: CASSLRQVETQYF. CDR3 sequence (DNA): TGTGCCAGCAGCTTGCGTCAGGTAGAGACCCAGTACTTC.

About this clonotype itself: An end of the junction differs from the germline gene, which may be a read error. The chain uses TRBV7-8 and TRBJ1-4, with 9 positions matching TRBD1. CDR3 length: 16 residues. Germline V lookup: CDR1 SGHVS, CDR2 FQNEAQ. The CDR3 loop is CASSEGQGPVNEKLLF. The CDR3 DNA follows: TGTGCCAGCAGCGAAGGACAGGGGCCGGTTAATGAAAAACTGCTTTTT.

The CDR3: CASSFRGGGGRDTDTQYF. The CDR3, as DNA: TGTGCCAGCAGTTTTAGAGGGGGCGGCGGGAGGGACACAGATACGCAGTATTTT. The V and J genes are TRBV28 and TRBJ2-3; 9 bases line up with TRBD2. This CDR3 region has 18 residues. Germline loops: CDR1 MDHEN, CDR2 SYDVKM. Unmatched junction bases numbered 12, after V lost 3 bases and J lost 2 bases.

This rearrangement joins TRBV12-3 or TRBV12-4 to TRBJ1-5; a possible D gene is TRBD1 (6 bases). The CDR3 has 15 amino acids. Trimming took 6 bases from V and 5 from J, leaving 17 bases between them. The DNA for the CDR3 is TGTGCCAGCAGATCCCGGGAGGGGGGGGATCAGCCCCAGCATTTT. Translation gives CASRSREGGDQPQHF.

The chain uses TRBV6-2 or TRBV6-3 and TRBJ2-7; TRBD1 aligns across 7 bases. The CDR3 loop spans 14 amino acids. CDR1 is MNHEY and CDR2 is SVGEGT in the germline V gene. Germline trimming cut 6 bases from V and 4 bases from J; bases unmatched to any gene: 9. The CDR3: CASSDRVSKYEQYF. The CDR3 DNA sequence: TGTGCCAGCAGCGACAGGGTTTCCAAATACGAGCAGTACTTC.

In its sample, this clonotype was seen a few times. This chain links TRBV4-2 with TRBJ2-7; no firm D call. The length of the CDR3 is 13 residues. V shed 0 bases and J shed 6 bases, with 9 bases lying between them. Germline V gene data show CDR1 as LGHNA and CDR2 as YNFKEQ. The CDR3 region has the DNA TGTGCCAGCAGCCAAGAGCCGCACCGCGAGCAGTACTTC. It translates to CASSQEPHREQYF.

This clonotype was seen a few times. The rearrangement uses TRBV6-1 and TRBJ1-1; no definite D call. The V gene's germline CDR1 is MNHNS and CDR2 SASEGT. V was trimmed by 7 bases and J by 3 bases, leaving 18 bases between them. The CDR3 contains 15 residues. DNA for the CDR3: TGTGCCAGCACGTCCCAAACTTTCGGTTACACTGAAGCTTTCTTT. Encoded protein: CASTSQTFGYTEAFF.

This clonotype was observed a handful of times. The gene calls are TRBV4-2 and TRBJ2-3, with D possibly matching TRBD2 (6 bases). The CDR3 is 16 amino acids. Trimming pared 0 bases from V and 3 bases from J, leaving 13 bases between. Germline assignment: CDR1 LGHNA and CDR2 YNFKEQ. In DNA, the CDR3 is TGTGCCAGCAGCCAAGATATCGGGGGTGGTACAGATACGCAGTATTTT. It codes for CASSQDIGGGTDTQYF.

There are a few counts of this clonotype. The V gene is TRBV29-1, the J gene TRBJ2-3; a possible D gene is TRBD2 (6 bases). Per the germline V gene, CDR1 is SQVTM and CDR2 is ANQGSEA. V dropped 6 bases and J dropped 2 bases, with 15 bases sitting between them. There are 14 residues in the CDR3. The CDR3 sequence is CSVGRTTPTDTQYF. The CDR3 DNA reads TGCAGCGTGGGTAGGACTACTCCCACAGATACGCAGTATTTT.

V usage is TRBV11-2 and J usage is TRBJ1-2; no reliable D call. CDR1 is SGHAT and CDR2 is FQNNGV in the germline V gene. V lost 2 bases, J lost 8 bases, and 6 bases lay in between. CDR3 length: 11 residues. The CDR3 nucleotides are TGTGCCAGCAGCTTATTCGCGGGCTACACCTTC. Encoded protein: CASSLFAGYTF.

The CDR3 DNA reads TGTGCCAGCAGCTCATCGATACAGGGGAACTCCTACGAGCAGTACTTC. Its translation is CASSSSIQGNSYEQYF. The chain uses TRBV7-9 and TRBJ2-7; 7 nucleotides line up with TRBD1. The ends lost 4 bases at V and 0 bases at J; junction bases unmatched: 9. Germline CDR1 is SEHNR and CDR2 is FQNEAQ (reference sequence). This CDR3 has 16 amino acids.

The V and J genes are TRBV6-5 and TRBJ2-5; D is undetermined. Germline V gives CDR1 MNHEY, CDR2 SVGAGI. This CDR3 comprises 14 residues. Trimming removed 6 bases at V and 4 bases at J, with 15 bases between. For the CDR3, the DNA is TGTGCCAGCAGGACGGATGTCTGGGCAGAGACCCAGTACTTC. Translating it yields CASRTDVWAETQYF.

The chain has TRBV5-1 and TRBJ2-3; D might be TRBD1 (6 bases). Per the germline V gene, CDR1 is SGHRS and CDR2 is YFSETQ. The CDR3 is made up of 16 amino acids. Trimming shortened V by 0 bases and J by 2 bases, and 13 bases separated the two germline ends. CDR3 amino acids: CASSLGVDSFTDTQYF. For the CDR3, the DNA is TGCGCCAGCAGCTTGGGAGTGGACAGCTTCACAGATACGCAGTATTTT.

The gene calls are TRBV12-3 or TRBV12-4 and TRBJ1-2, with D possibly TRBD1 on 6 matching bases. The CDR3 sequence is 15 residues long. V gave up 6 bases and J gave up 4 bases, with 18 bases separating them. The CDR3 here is CASSLGGLGGYGYTF. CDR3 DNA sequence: TGTGCCAGCAGCCTCGGGGGGCTTGGGGGCTATGGCTACACCTTC.

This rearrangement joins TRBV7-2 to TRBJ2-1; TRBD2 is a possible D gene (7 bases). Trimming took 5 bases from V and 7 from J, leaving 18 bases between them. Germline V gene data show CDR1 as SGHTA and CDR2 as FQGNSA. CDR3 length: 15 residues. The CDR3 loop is CASSQGGGGRNEQFF. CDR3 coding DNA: TGTGCCAGCAGCCAAGGAGGCGGGGGCCGGAATGAGCAGTTCTTC. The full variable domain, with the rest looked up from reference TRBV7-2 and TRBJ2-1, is GAGVSQSPSNKVTEKGKDVELRCDPISGHTALYWYRQSLGQGLEFLIYFQGNSAPDKSGLPSDRFSAERTGGSVSTLTIQRTQQEDSAVYLCASSQGGGGRNEQFFGPGTRLTVL.

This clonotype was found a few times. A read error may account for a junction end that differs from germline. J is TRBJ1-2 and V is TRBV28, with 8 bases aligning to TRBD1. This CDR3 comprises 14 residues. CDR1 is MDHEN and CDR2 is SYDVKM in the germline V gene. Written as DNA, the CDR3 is TGTGCCAGTAGTTCGGACAGGGTCGTTGGGGGCTACACCTTC. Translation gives CASSSDRVVGGYTF.

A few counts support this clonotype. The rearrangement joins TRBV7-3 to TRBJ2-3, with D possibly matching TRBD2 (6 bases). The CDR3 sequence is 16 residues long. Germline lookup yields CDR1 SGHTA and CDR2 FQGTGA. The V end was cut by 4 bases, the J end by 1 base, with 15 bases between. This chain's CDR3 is CASSSPTGGGTDTQYF. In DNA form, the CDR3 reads TGTGCCAGCAGCTCCCCCACGGGCGGGGGCACAGATACGCAGTATTTT. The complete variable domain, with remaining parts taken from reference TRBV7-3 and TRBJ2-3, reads GAGVSQTPSNKVTEKGKYVELRCDPISGHTALYWYRQSLGQGPEFLIYFQGTGAADDSGLPNDRFFAVRPEGSVSTLKIQRTERGDSAVYLCASSSPTGGGTDTQYFGPGTRLTVL.

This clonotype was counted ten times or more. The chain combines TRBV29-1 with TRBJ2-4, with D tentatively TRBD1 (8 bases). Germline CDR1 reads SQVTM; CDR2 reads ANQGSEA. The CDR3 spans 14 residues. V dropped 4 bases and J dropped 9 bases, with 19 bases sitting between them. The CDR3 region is CSVGTGNSGGIQYF. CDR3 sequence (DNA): TGCAGCGTTGGGACAGGGAACTCGGGAGGCATTCAGTACTTC. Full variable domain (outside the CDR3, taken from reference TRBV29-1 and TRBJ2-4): SAVISQKPSRDICQRGTSLTIQCQVDSQVTMMFWYRQQPGQSLTLIATANQGSEATYESGFVIDKFPISRPNLTFSTLTVSNMSPEDSSIYLCSVGTGNSGGIQYFGAGTRLSVL.

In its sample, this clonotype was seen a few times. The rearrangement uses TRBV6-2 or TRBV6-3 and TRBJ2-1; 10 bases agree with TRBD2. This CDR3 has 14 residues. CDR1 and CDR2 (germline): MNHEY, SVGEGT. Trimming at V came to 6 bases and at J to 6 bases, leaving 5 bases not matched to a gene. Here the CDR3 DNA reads TGTGCCAGCAGCCGAGCGGGAGGGCGCAATGAGCAGTTCTTC. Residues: CASSRAGGRNEQFF.

The CDR3 coding sequence is TGTGCCAGCAGCATCCGGACTAGCGCGTATGAGCAGTTCTTC. As protein: CASSIRTSAYEQFF. This chain joins TRBV7-9 and TRBJ2-1; the match to TRBD2 covers 9 bases. CDR3 length: 14 residues. V trimming: 5 bases; J trimming: 8 bases; junction bases outside the gene matches: 7. Germline V CDR1 and CDR2: SEHNR, FQNEAQ (reference sequence).

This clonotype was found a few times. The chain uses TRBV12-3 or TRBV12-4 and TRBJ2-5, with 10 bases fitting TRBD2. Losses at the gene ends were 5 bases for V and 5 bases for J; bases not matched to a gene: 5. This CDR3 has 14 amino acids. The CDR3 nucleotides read TGTGCCAGCAGTCCGGGACTAGCGACCGAGACCCAGTACTTC. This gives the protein CASSPGLATETQYF.

CDR3 sequence (DNA): TGTGCCAGCAGCCGTGGGGAGTGGACGCAGTATTTT. Translation: CASSRGEWTQYF. The chain recombines TRBV11-1 with TRBJ2-3; a weak D match, TRBD2 (5 bases). V dropped 5 bases and J dropped 9 bases, with 12 bases sitting between them. The CDR3 spans 12 residues. The germline CDR1 and CDR2 sequences are SGHAT and FQDESV (reference sequence).

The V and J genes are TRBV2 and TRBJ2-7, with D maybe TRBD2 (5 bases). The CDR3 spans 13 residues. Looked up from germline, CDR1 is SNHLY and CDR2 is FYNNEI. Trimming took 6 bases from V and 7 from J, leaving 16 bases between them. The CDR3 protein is CASSVDESGEQYF. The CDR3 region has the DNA TGTGCCAGCAGCGTCGACGAGTCGGGAGAGCAGTACTTC.

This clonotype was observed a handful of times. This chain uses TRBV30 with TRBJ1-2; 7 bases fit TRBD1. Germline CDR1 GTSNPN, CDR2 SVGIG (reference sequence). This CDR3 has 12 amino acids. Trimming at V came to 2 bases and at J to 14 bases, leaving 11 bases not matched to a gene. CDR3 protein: CAWSPADRSFTF. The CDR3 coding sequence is TGTGCCTGGAGTCCCGCGGACAGGTCCTTTACCTTC.

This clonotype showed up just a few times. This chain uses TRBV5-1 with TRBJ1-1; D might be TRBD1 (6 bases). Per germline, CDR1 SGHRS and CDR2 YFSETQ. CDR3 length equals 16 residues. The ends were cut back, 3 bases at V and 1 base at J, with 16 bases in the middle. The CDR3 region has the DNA TGCGCCAGCAGCTCGTGGGGGCCAGGGGAGAACACTGAAGCTTTCTTT. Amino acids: CASSSWGPGENTEAFF.

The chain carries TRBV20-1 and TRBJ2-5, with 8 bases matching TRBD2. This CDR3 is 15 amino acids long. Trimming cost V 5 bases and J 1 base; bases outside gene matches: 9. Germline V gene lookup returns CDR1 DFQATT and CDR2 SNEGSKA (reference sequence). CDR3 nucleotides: TGCAGTGCTCATCTAGCGGGCGGAACCCAAGAGACCCAGTACTTC. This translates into CSAHLAGGTQETQYF.

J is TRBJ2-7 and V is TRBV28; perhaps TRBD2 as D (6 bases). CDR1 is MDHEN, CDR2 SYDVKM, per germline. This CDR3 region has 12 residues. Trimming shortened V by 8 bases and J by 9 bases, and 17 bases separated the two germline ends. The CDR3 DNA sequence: TGTGCCAGCGCGGGGACCCTGGAGTGGCAGTACTTC. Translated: CASAGTLEWQYF. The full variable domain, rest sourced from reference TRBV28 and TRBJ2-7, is DVKVTQSSRYLVKRTGEKVFLECVQDMDHENMFWYRQDPGLGLRLIYFSYDVKMKEKGDIPEGYSVSREKKERFSLILESASTNQTSMYLCASAGTLEWQYFGPGTRLTVT.

The CDR3 spells CASSYVQFNSPLHF. The CDR3, as DNA: TGTGCCAGCAGTTACGTCCAGTTTAATTCACCCCTCCACTTT. The genes are TRBV6-5 and TRBJ1-6; D remains ambiguous. From germline, CDR1 is MNHEY and CDR2 SVGAGI. V shed 2 bases and J shed 6 bases, with 8 bases lying between them. The CDR3 consists of 14 residues.

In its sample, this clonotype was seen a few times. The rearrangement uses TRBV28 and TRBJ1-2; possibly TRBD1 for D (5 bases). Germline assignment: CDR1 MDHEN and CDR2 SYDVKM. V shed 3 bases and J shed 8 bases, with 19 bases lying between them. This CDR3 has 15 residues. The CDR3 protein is CASSFPGPLLGGYTF. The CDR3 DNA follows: TGTGCCAGCAGTTTTCCGGGGCCCTTATTAGGAGGCTACACCTTC.

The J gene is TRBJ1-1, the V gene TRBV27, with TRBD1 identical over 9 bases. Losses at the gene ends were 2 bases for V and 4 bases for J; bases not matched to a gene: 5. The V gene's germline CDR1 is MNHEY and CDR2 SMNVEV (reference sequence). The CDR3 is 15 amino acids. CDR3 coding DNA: TGTGCCAGCAGTTTAGACAGGGGGTCGGGCACTGAAGCTTTCTTT. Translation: CASSLDRGSGTEAFF.